The rows below give T cell receptor beta chains drawn from one sample of a study of tumor and adjacent non-tumor tissue in lung cancer. Each CDR3 protein is one row after TCRdb ran MiXCR on the multiplex PCR reads. Of tens of thousands of distinct CDR3 sequences in the sample, 76% were seen once. Source material: distant non-tumor lung tissue. The receptor set was obtained from a man aged 65 to 79 with non-small cell lung cancer. Each CDR3 is given with its conserved first and last residue. D genes are given only for firm matches. Not all rows give a size; the values are once, few, many and, for expanded clones, a class.

D gene: TRBD2; J gene: TRBJ2-5; V gene: TRBV11-1; clone size: .; CDR3 protein: CATSFFRRETQYF; CDR3 DNA: TGTGCCACCAGCTTTTTCAGGCGGGAGACCCAATACTTC
D gene: TRBD2; J gene: TRBJ2-7; V gene: TRBV29-1; clone size: .; CDR3 protein: CSVVLLASGERYF; CDR3 DNA: TGTAGCGTTGTGCTACTAGCGAGCGGGGAGCGGTACTTC
D gene: TRBD1; J gene: TRBJ1-1; V gene: TRBV11-3; clone size: .; CDR3 protein: CTTSFRDRTLNTDAFF; CDR3 DNA: TGTACCACCAGCTTCCGGGACAGAACCCTAAACACTGATGCTTTCTTT
D gene: .; J gene: TRBJ2-7; V gene: TRBV28; clone size: .; CDR3 protein: CARTSRRTGGYEQYF; CDR3 DNA: TGTGCCAGGACTTCCCGGCGGACTGGGGGTTACGAGCAGTACTTC
D gene: .; J gene: TRBJ2-1; V gene: TRBV6-1; clone size: .; CDR3 protein: CASTPGEFSCNEQFF; CDR3 DNA: TGTGCTAGCACTCCGGGGGAATTCTCCTGCAATGAGCAGTTCTTC
D gene: TRBD2; J gene: TRBJ2-5; V gene: TRBV20-1; clone size: many; CDR3 protein: CSAPAGTRETQYF; CDR3 DNA: TGCAGTGCTCCAGCGGGAACTCGTGAGACCCAGTACTTC
D gene: .; J gene: TRBJ1-1; V gene: TRBV6-5; clone size: .; CDR3 protein: CATSWTRKSEAFF; CDR3 DNA: TGTGCCACCTCTTGGACAAGGAAATCTGAAGCTTTCTTT
D gene: TRBD2; J gene: TRBJ2-3; V gene: TRBV29-1; clone size: .; CDR3 protein: CSVAGSSGGSTDTQYF; CDR3 DNA: TGCAGCGTAGCTGGGAGTAGCGGGGGTAGCACAGATACGCAGTATTTT
D gene: .; J gene: TRBJ2-7; V gene: TRBV20-1; clone size: .; CDR3 protein: CSATGVPGAGYSYEQYF; CDR3 DNA: TGCAGTGCTACGGGAGTACCGGGGGCAGGATATTCCTACGAGCAGTACTTC
D gene: TRBD1; J gene: TRBJ1-5; V gene: TRBV6-1; clone size: .; CDR3 protein: CANSNKFPGQGSNNQPQHF; CDR3 DNA: TGTGCCAACAGTAATAAGTTTCCGGGACAGGGAAGTAACAATCAGCCCCAGCATTTT
D gene: .; J gene: TRBJ1-5; V gene: TRBV11-2; clone size: .; CDR3 protein: CASSLVGTEGQPQHF; CDR3 DNA: TGTGCCAGCAGCTTAGTGGGCACGGAGGGTCAGCCCCAGCATTTT
D gene: .; J gene: TRBJ1-3; V gene: TRBV12-3/TRBV12-4; clone size: .; CDR3 protein: CASSRPGIGIGSGNTIFF; CDR3 DNA: TGTGCCAGCAGTCGTCCCGGGATAGGAATCGGCTCTGGAAACACCATATTTTTT
D gene: TRBD1; J gene: TRBJ1-2; V gene: TRBV28; clone size: .; CDR3 protein: CASSLLSGTGGTHGYTF; CDR3 DNA: TGTGCCAGCAGTTTATTATCGGGCACAGGGGGCACTCATGGCTACACATTC
D gene: TRBD1; J gene: TRBJ1-6; V gene: TRBV6-6; clone size: .; CDR3 protein: CAGIRGQSDNFNSPLHF; CDR3 DNA: TGTGCCGGCATAAGGGGACAGTCCGACAATTTTAATTCACCCCTCCACTTT
D gene: .; J gene: TRBJ2-2; V gene: TRBV11-3; clone size: .; CDR3 protein: CTSSRLLARNTAEPFF; CDR3 DNA: TGTACCAGCAGCCGCCTATTAGCGAGAAACACCGCGGAGCCGTTTTTT
D gene: .; J gene: TRBJ1-5; V gene: TRBV14; clone size: few; CDR3 protein: CACSPWGSGERQPQHF; CDR3 DNA: TGTGCCTGCAGCCCCTGGGGTAGCGGGGAAAGACAGCCCCAGCATTTT